A selection of T cell receptor beta chains follows, all from one sample in a study of CD8 T cells in Susac syndrome. TCRdb re-called the immunoSEQ multiplex PCR reads with MiXCR, one entry per CDR3 protein. The sample lists under 110,000 distinct CDR3 sequences; roughly 95% were seen once. Sequenced material: CD8+ T cells from PBMCs. Every receptor here comes from a human donor with Susac syndrome. The CDR3 runs from the conserved cysteine through the conserved F or W. D genes are given only for firm matches. Not every row has a clone size; where given, it reads once, few, many or a size class.

TRBD1	TRBV9	NA	TRBJ2-7	CASSGAGGKDEQYF	TGTGCCAGCAGTGGTGCAGGGGGCAAGGACGAGCAGTACTTC
NA	TRBV18	NA	TRBJ2-3	CAIRQDRTDTQYF	TGTGCCATTCGACAGGACCGCACAGATACGCAGTATTTT
NA	TRBV2	NA	TRBJ2-2	CAIRQRGELFF	TGTGCCATAAGACAACGCGGGGAGCTGTTTTTT
NA	TRBV3-1	NA	TRBJ2-7	CASSQVQGGPYEQYF	TGTGCCAGCAGCCAAGTTCAGGGAGGCCCCTACGAGCAGTACTTC
NA	TRBV29-1	NA	TRBJ2-3	CSRSVTGTDTQYF	TGCAGCCGGAGTGTCACTGGCACAGATACGCAGTATTTT
TRBD1	TRBV7-8	NA	TRBJ2-2	CASSLQGFRELFF	TGTGCCAGCAGCCTACAGGGGTTCAGGGAGCTGTTTTTT
TRBD1	TRBV19	NA	TRBJ2-1	CASSIADRVGNEQFF	TGTGCCAGTAGTATAGCCGACAGGGTGGGCAATGAGCAGTTCTTC
TRBD2	TRBV9	NA	TRBJ2-1	CASSANKRGLDWDEQFF	TGTGCCAGCAGCGCCAACAAGCGGGGCCTCGATTGGGATGAGCAGTTCTTC
TRBD1	TRBV7-6	few	TRBJ1-1	CASSFDRGAEAFF	TGTGCCAGCAGCTTCGACAGGGGTGCTGAAGCTTTCTTT
NA	TRBV9	NA	TRBJ2-5	CASSPTTF	TGTGCCAGCAGCCCCACTACCTTC
TRBD1	TRBV12-3/TRBV12-4	NA	TRBJ1-1	CASSPPGQGLGTEAFF	TGTGCCAGCAGTCCACCGGGACAGGGGTTGGGCACTGAAGCTTTCTTT
NA	TRBV7-2	NA	TRBJ2-3	CASSTTVLASTDTQYF	TGTGCCAGCAGCACTACCGTTCTAGCCTCCACAGATACGCAGTATTTT
NA	TRBV3-1	once	TRBJ1-6	CASSPPGSPLHF	TGTGCCAGCAGCCCCCCCGGTTCACCCCTCCACTTT
NA	TRBV5-4	NA	TRBJ1-2	CASSSLQGGYTF	TGTGCCAGCAGCTCACTACAGGGTGGCTACACCTTC
NA	TRBV12-3/TRBV12-4	NA	TRBJ2-5	CASSFRGWQETQYF	TGTGCCAGCAGTTTCAGGGGATGGCAAGAGACCCAGTACTTC
NA	TRBV9	NA	TRBJ2-3	CASSAPPSDTQYF	TGTGCCAGCAGCGCTCCCCCTTCGGATACGCAGTATTTT
NA	TRBV4-1	NA	TRBJ2-3	CASSQEGVADTQYF	TGCGCCAGCAGCCAAGAGGGGGTTGCAGATACGCAGTATTTT
NA	TRBV9	NA	TRBJ2-3	CASSPSATDTQYF	TGTGCCAGCAGCCCGAGTGCCACAGATACGCAGTATTTT
TRBD2	TRBV5-4	NA	TRBJ2-1	CASSTGLAGTLWNEQFF	TGTGCCAGCAGCACCGGACTAGCGGGGACCCTATGGAATGAGCAGTTCTTC
NA	TRBV5-1	NA	TRBJ2-6	CASSLRGAYGANVLIF	TGCGCCAGCAGCCTGAGGGGGGCGTACGGGGCCAACGTCCTGATTTTC
NA	TRBV29-1	NA	TRBJ1-1	CSVVVAYENTEAFF	TGCAGCGTTGTGGTCGCGTATGAGAACACTGAAGCTTTCTTT
NA	TRBV29-1	NA	TRBJ1-2	CSVGTWTHGYTF	TGCAGCGTTGGGACCTGGACCCATGGCTACACCTTC